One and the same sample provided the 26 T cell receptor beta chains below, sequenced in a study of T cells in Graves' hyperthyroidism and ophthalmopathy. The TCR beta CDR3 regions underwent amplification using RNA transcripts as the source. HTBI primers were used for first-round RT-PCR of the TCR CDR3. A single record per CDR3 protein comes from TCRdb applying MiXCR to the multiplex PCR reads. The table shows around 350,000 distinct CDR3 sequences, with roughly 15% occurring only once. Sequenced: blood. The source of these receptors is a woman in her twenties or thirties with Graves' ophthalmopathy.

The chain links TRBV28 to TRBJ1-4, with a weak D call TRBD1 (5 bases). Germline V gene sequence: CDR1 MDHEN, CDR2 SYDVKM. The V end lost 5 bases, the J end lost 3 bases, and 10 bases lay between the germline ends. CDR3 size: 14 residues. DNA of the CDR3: TGTGCCAGCAGTGCAGGGAGGCCTAATGAAAAACTGTTTTTT. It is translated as CASSAGRPNEKLFF.

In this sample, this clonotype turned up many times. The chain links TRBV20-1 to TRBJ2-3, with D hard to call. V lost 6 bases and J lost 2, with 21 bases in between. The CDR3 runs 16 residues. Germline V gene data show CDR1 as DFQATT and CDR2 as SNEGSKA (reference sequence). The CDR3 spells CSATVTSQVHTDTQYF. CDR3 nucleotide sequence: TGCAGTGCCACAGTCACCTCACAAGTCCACACAGATACGCAGTATTTT.

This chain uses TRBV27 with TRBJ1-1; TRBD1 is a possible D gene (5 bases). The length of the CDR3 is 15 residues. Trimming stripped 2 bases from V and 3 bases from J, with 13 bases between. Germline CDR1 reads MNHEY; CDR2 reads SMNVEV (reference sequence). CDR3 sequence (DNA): TGTGCCAGCAGTTTAAGGGCAGGGAGGGACACTGAAGCTTTCTTT. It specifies CASSLRAGRDTEAFF.

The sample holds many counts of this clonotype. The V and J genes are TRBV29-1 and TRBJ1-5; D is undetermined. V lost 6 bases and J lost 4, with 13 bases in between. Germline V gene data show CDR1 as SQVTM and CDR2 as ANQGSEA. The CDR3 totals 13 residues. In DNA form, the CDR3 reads TGCAGCGTCGGAGATACAACAAATCAGCCCCAGCATTTT. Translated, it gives CSVGDTTNQPQHF.

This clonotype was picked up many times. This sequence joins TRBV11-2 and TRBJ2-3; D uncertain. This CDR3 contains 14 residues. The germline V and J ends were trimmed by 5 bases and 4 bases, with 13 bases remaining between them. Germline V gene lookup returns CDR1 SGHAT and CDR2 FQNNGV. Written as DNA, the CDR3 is TGTGCCAGCAGCCTCGCTGCCTGGGCAGATACGCAGTATTTT. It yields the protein CASSLAAWADTQYF.

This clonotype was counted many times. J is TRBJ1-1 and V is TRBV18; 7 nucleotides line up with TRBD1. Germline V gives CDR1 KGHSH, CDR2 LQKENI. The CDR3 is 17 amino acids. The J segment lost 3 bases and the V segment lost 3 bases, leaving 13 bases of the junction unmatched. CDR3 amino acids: CASSPPSRTGQDTEAFF. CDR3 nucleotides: TGTGCCAGCTCACCCCCCTCTCGGACAGGTCAGGACACTGAAGCTTTCTTT.

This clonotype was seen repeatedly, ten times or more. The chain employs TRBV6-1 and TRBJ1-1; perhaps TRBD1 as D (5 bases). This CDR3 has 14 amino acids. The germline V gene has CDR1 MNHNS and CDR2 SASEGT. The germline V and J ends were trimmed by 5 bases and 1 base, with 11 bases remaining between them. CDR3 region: CASSHGHPNTEAFF. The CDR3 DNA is TGTGCCAGCAGTCACGGACATCCGAACACTGAAGCTTTCTTT.

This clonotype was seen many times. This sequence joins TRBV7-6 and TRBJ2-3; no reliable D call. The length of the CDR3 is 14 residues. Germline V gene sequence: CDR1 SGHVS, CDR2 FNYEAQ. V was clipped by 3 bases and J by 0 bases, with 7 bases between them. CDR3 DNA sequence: TGTGCCAGCAGCTTGCAGTCTAGCACAGATACGCAGTATTTT. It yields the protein CASSLQSSTDTQYF.

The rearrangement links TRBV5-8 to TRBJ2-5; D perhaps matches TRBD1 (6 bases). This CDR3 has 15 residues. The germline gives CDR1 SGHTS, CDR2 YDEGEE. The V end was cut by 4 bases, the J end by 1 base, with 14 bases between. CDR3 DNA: TGTGCCAGCAGCAAGTTAACAGGGCTCCAAGAGACCCAGTACTTC. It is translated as CASSKLTGLQETQYF.

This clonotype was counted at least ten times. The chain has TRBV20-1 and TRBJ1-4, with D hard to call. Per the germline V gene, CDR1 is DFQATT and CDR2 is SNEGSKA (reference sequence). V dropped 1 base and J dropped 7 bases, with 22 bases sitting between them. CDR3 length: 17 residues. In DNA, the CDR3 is TGCAGTGCTAGAGGGAGGTCGCGGGGTCGGTTTTTTGAAAAACTGTTTTTT. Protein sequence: CSARGRSRGRFFEKLFF.

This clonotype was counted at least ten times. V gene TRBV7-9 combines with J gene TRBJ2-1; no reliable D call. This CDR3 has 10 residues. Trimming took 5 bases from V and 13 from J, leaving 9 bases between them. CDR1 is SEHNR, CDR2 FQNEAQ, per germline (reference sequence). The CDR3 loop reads CASSLVEQFF. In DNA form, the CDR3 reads TGTGCCAGCAGCCTGGTCGAACAGTTCTTC.

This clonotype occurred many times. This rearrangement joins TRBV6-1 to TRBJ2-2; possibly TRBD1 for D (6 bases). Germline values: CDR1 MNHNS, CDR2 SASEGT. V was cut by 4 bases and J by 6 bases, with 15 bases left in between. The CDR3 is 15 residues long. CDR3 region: CASSGDSGAPGELFF. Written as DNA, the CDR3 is TGTGCCAGCAGTGGGGATTCAGGGGCCCCCGGGGAGCTGTTTTTT.

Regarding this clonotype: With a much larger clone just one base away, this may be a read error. CDR3 sequence (DNA): TGCAGTGCTAAACTCCGGAACTACTCCTACGAGCAGTACTTC. As protein: CSAKLRNYSYEQYF. The V call is TRBV20-1, the J call TRBJ2-7; D remains unclear. V was shortened by 4 bases and J by 0 bases, with 13 bases between the two germline ends. The CDR3 sequence is 14 residues long. CDR1 is DFQATT and CDR2 is SNEGSKA in the germline V gene (reference sequence).

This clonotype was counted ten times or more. CDR3 in amino acids: CATSRDGLVGAGEQYF. The CDR3 nucleotides read TGTGCCACCAGCAGAGATGGTCTCGTCGGGGCGGGGGAGCAGTACTTC. The chain couples TRBV15 to TRBJ2-7; D may be TRBD2 (6 bases). Germline V gives CDR1 LNHNV, CDR2 YYDKDF (reference sequence). Trimming stripped 0 bases from V and 7 bases from J, with 19 bases between. There are 16 residues in the CDR3.

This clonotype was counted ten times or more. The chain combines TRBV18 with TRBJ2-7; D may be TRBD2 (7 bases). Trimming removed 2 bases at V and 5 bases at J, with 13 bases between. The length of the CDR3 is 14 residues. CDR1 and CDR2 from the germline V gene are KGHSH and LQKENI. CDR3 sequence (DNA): TGTGCCAGCTCACCAAGTTCCGGGGGGCACGAGCAGTACTTC. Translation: CASSPSSGGHEQYF. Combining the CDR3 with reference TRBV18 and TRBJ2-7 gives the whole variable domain NAGVMQNPRHLVRRRGQEARLRCSPMKGHSHVYWYRQLPEEGLKFMVYLQKENIIDESGMPKERFSAEFPKEGPSILRIQQVVRGDSAAYFCASSPSSGGHEQYFGPGTRLTVT.

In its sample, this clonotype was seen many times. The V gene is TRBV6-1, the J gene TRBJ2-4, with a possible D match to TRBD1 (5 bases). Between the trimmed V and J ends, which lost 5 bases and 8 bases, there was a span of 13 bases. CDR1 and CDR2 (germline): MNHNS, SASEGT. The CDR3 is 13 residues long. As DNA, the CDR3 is TGTGCCAGCAGTTTGAACCAGGGCTACATTCAGTACTTC. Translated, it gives CASSLNQGYIQYF.

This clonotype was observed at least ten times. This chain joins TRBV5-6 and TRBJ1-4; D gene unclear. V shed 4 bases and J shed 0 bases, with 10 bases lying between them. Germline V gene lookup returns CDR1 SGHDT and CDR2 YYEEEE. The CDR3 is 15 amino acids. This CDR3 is CASSVDPSTNEKLFF. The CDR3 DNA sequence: TGTGCCAGCAGCGTCGACCCTTCAACTAATGAAAAACTGTTTTTT.

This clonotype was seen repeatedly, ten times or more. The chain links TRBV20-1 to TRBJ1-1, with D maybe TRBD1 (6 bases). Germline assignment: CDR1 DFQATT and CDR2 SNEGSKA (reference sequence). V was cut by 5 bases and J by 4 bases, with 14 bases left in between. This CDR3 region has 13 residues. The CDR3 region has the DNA TGCAGTGCTCCCTATACACAGGGCACTGAAGCTTTCTTT. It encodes CSAPYTQGTEAFF.

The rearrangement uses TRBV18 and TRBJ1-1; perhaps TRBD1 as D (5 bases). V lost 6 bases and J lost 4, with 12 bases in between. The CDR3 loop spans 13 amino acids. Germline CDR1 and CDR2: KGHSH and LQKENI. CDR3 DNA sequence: TGTGCCAGCTCCCCTGGGACGGTCACTGAAGCTTTCTTT. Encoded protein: CASSPGTVTEAFF.

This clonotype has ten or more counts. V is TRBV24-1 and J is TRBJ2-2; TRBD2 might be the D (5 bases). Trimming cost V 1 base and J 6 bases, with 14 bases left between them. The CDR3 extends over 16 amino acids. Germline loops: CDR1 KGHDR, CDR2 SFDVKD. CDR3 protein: CATSDFDGLRAGELFF. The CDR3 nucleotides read TGTGCCACCAGTGATTTCGACGGATTGCGGGCCGGGGAGCTGTTTTTT.

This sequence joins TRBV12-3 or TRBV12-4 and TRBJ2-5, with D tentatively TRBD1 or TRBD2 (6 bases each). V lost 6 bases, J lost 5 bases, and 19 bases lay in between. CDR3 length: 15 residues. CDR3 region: CASRFQAGGGETQYF. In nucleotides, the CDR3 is TGTGCCAGCAGATTCCAAGCCGGAGGGGGTGAGACCCAGTACTTC.

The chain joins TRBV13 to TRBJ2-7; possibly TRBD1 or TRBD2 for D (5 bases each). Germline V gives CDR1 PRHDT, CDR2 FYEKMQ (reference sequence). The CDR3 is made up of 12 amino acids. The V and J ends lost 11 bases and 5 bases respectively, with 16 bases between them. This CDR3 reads CAGTGDHHEQYF. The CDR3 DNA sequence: TGTGCCGGCACCGGGGACCACCACGAGCAGTACTTC.

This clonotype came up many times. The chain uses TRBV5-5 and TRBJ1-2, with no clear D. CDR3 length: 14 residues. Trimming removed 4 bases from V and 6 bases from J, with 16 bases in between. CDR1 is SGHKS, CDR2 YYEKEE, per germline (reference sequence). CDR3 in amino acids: CASSPRPEGNGYTF. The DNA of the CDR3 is TGTGCCAGCAGCCCCCGACCCGAGGGAAATGGCTACACCTTC.

CDR3 DNA: TGCGCCAGCAGTGAGTCCCGGAACGGTATGCAGTTCTTC. Encoded protein: CASSESRNGMQFF. V and J are TRBV10-1 and TRBJ2-1; no clear D gene. CDR3 size: 13 residues. Germline values: CDR1 WNHNN, CDR2 SYGVQD (reference sequence). The V gene lost 0 bases and the J gene lost 12 bases, with 12 bases spanning the gap.

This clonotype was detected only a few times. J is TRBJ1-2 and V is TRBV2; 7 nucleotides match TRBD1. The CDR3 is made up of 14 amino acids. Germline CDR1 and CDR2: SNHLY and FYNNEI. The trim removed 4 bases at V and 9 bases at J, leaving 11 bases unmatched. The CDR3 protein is CASSVDNTGDSYTF. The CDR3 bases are TGTGCCAGCAGTGTCGATAATACAGGGGACAGCTACACCTTC.

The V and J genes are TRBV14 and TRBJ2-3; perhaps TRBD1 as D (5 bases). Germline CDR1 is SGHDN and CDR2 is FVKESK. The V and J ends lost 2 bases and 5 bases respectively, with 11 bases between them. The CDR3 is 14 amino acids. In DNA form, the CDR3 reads TGTGCCAGCAGCCAATGGGGCAGAGGAGATACGCAGTATTTT. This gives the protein CASSQWGRGDTQYF.